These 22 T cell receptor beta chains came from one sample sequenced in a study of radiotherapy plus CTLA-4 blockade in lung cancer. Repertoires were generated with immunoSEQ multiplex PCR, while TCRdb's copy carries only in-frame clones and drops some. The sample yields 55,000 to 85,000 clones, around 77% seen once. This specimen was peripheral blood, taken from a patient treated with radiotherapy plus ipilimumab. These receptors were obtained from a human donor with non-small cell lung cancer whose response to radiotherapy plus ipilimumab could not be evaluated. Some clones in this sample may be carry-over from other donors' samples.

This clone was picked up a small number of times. CDR3: CASSDLRTGTYEQYF. The CDR3 nucleotides read TGTGCCAGCAGTGATCTTAGGACAGGGACCTACGAGCAGTACTTC. V usage is TRBV6-1 and J usage is TRBJ2-7; TRBD1 aligns across 8 bases. This CDR3 region has 15 residues. Germline CDR1 reads MNHNS; CDR2 reads SASEGT. V lost 3 bases to trimming and J lost 2 bases; unmatched junction nucleotides: 6.

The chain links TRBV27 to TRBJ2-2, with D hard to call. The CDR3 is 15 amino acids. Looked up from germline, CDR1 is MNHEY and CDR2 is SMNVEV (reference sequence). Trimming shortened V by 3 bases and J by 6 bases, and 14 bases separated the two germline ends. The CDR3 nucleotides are TGTGCCAGCAGTTTTGGAACTACTAACTCCGGGGAGCTGTTTTTT. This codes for CASSFGTTNSGELFF.

The CDR3, as DNA: TGTGCCAGCAGCCCCCAGGGGAGCACCCTCCACTTT. Its translation: CASSPQGSTLHF. The chain uses TRBV7-2 and TRBJ1-6, with D perhaps TRBD1 (6 bases). The ends were cut back, 5 bases at V and 14 bases at J, with 13 bases in the middle. The CDR3 length is 12 residues. Germline assignment: CDR1 SGHTA and CDR2 FQGNSA.

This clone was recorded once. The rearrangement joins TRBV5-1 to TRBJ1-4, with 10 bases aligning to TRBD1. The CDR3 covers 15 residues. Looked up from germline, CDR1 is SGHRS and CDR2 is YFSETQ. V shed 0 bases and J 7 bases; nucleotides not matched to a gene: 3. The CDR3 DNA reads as TGCGCCAGCAGCTTGGATGGGACAGGGGTTGAAAAACTGTTTTTT. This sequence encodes CASSLDGTGVEKLFF.

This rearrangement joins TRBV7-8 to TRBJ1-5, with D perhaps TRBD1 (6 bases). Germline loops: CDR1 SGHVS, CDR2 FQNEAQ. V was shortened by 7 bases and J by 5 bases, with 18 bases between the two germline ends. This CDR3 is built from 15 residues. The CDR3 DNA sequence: TGTGCCAGCACCTCGGGGGGCGGAGCACATCAGCCCCAGCATTTT. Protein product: CASTSGGGAHQPQHF.

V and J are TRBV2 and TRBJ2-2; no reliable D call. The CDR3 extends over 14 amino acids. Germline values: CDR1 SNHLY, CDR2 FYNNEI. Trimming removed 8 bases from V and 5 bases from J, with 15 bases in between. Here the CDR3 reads CASRPEQTTGELFF. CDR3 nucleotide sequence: TGTGCCAGCCGCCCGGAACAGACAACCGGGGAGCTGTTTTTT.

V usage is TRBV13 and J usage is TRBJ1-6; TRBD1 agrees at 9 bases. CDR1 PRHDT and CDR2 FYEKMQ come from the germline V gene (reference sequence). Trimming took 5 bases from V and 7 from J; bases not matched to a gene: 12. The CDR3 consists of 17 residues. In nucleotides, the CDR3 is TGTGCCAGCAGCACAAACAGGGGGCGCATTGGAAATTCACCCCTCCACTTT. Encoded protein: CASSTNRGRIGNSPLHF.

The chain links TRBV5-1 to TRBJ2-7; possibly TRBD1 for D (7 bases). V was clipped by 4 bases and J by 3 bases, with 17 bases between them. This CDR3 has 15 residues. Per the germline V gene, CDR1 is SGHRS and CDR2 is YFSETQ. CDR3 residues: CASSGGWAGGYEQYF. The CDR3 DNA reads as TGCGCCAGCAGCGGGGGGTGGGCAGGGGGCTACGAGCAGTACTTC.

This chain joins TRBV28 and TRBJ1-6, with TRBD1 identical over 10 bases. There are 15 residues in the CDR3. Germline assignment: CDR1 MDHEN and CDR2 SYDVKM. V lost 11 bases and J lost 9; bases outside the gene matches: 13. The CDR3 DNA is TGTGCCGGTAGGGACAGGGGATCTAAGAGTTCACCCCTCCACTTT. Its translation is CAGRDRGSKSSPLHF.

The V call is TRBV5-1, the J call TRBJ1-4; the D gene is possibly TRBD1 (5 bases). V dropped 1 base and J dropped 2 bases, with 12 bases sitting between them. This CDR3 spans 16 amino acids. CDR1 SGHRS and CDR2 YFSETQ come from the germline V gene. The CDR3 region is CASSLTYAGTNEKLFF. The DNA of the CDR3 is TGCGCCAGCAGCTTGACCTATGCAGGGACTAATGAAAAACTGTTTTTT.

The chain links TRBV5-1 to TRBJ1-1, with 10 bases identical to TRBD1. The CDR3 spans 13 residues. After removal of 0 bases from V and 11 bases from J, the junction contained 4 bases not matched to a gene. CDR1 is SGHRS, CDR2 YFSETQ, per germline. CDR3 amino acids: CASSLGQGAGAFF. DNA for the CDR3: TGCGCCAGCAGCTTGGGACAGGGGGCTGGTGCTTTCTTT.

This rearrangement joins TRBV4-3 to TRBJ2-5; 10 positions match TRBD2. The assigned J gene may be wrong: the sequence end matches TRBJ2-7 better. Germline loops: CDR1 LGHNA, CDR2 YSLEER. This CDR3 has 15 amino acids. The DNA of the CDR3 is TGCGCCAGCAGCCAAGAAGCGGGGGGGATCTACGAGCAGTACTTC. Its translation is CASSQEAGGIYEQYF.

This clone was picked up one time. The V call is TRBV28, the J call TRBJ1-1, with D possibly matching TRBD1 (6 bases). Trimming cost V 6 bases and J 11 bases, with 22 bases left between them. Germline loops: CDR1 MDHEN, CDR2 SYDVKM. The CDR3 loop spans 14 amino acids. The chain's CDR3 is CASRGGDTRHLAFF. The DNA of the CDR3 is TGTGCCAGCAGAGGGGGGGACACACGCCATCTGGCTTTCTTT.

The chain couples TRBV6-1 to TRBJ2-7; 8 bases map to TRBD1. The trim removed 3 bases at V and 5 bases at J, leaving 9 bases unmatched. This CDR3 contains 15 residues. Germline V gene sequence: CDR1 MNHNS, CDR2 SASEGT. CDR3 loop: CASSDLMTGVDEQYF. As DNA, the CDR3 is TGTGCCAGCAGTGATTTAATGACAGGGGTCGACGAGCAGTACTTC.

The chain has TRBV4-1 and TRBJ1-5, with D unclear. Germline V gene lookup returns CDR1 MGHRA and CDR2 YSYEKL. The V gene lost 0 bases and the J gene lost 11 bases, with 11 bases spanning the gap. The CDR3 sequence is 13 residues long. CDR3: CASSQDGDRAQHF. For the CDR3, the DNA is TGCGCCAGCAGCCAAGACGGCGATCGGGCCCAGCATTTT.

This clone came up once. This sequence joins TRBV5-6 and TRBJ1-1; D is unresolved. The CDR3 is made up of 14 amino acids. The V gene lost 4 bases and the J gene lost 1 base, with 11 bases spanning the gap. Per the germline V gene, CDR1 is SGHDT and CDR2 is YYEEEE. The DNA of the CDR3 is TGTGCCAGCAGCGCCCCTACTACGAACACTGAAGCTTTCTTT. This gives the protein CASSAPTTNTEAFF.

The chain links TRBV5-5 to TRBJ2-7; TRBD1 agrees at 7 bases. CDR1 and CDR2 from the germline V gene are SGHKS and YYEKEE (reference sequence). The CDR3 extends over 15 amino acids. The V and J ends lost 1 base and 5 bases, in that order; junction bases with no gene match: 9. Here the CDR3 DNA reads TGTGCCAGCAGCTTGCTTTCTCGACAGGGACACGAGCAGTACTTC. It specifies CASSLLSRQGHEQYF. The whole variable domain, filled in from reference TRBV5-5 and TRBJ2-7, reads DAGVTQSPTHLIKTRGQQVTLRCSPISGHKSVSWYQQVLGQGPQFIFQYYEKEERGRGNFPDRFSARQFPNYSSELNVNALLLGDSALYLCASSLLSRQGHEQYFGPGTRLTVT.

The CDR3: CASSGTGRGSGANVLTF. Here the CDR3 DNA reads TGTGCCAGCAGTGGGACAGGTAGAGGATCTGGGGCCAACGTCCTGACTTTC. The chain combines TRBV6-1 with TRBJ2-6, with TRBD1 matching 7 bases. CDR1 and CDR2 from the germline V gene are MNHNS and SASEGT. With 4 bases clipped from V and 1 base from J, the junction kept 7 bases outside the gene matches. The CDR3 length is 17 residues.

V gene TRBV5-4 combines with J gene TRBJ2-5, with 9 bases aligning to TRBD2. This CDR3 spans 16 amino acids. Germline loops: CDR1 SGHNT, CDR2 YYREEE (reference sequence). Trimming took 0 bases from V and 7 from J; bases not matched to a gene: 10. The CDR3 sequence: CASSLGGAGGQRTQYF. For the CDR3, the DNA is TGTGCCAGCAGCTTGGGTGGGGCGGGGGGGCAGAGGACCCAGTACTTC.

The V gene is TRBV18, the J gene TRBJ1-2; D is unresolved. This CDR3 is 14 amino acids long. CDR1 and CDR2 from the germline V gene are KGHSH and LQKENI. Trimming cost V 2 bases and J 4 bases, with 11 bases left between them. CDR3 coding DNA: TGTGCCAGCTCACCAACGGCAGGTGGCTATGGCTACACCTTC. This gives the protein CASSPTAGGYGYTF.

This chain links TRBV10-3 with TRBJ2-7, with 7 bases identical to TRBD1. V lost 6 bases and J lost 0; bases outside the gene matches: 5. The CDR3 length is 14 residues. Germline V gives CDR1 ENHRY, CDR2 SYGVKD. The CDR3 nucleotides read TGTGCCATCAGACCGGGACAGTACTCCTACGAGCAGTACTTC. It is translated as CAIRPGQYSYEQYF.

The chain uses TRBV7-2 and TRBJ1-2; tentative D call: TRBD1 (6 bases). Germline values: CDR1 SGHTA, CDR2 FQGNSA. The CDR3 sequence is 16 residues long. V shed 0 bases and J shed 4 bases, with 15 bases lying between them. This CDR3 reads CASSLARQGSAYGYTF. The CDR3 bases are TGTGCCAGCAGCTTAGCGCGCCAGGGGAGCGCCTATGGCTACACCTTC.